This TCR beta chain emerged from a study of regulatory T cells in long-lasting Graves disease (dated by TCRdb to the early 2020s). For context, the study as a whole: Newly diagnosed Graves' disease patients had taken antithyroid drugs for less than 3 months. This study used TCR sequencing and RNA sequencing of peripheral blood to compare persistent Graves' disease patients against newly diagnosed Graves' disease patients. The study was conducted in China and was registered as a clinical trial. TCR sequencing covered about 13 persistent and 20 or so newly diagnosed Graves' disease patients, 33 samples in total. Study-level results and caveats: The study examined only peripheral blood because the primary lesion, thyroid tissue, could not be accessed. The authors noted that the small sample size was a limitation that may lower accuracy. Patients with persistent disease shared more public clonotypes (roughly 2,900) than newly diagnosed patients did (around 1,000). Persistent disease showed preferential use of TRBV28, TRBJ1-2 and TRBJ2-5, whereas newly diagnosed disease favored TRBV20-1 and TRBJ2-1. Compared with newly diagnosed patients, patients with persistent Graves' disease had lower TCR Shannon entropy and fewer highly expanded clones, which suggests clonal expansion. Sequencing and analysis were limited to the TCR beta chain.

Per the publication, the time point label means: newly diagnosed GD, antithyroid drugs for less than 3 months. For both TCR sequencing and RNA sequencing, RNA was extracted from PBMCs in TRIzol. Graves' disease was diagnosed according to American Thyroid Association guidelines. Patients for the study were recruited at an endocrinology department in Xi'an, China. Each patient gave 7.5 to 10 milliliters of peripheral blood, collected in an EDTA anticoagulant tube. Ficoll Paque Plus density gradient separation was used to isolate PBMCs, and no further T cell sorting was performed. An Agilent 2100 Bioanalyzer and agarose gel were used to assess RNA quality, and a NanoDrop 2000 was used to measure RNA concentration. There are 13 amino acids in the CDR3, from cysteine to phenylalanine inclusive. Only the CDR3 part of the read is kept: 39 bases, read in frame from the first base. CDR1 and CDR2 are drawn from the germline V gene (reference sequence): MNHEY, SMNVEV. V is reduced by 9 bases and J by 3 bases, leaving a spacing of 12 bases between them.

This clonotype was seen only a few times. It lacks a known antigen. Base qualities are not provided; no much larger clone lies one nucleotide away. The library was prepared using multiplex PCR. TCRdb names Illumina HiSeq 4000 as the instrument used. To build TCR beta libraries, CDR3 regions were amplified by Arm-PCR using iRepertoire HTBI primers. Before sequencing, the PCR products underwent gel purification. The authors' pipeline ran thus. Across samples, roughly 60 TRBV and around 15 TRBJ segments were identified and used for gene usage analysis of CDR3 amino acid clonotypes. COPE and FqMerger were used to merge filtered high-quality paired reads into contigs. BLAST was used to align contigs to IMGT TRBV, TRBD and TRBJ reference genes, and CDR3 was defined according to IMGT. Any clonotype with a frequency above 0.1% was classified as a highly expanded clone. Shannon entropy served as the measure of repertoire diversity, while the Gini coefficient captured V-J evenness. Clonotypes shared by more than one individual were considered public. Clones were called with MiXCR by TCRdb after fastp trimmed the public reads at Q25, and only in-frame beta chains were retained. Records with the same CDR3 protein are collapsed into one entry carrying the most frequent genes and DNA. TCRdb's processing, not the study's, gives the V and J calls here. Present in this sample are 550,000 to 600,000 distinct CDR3 sequences, about 15% of which were seen just once. The ten largest clones take up around 11% of the sample.

The same data also went into a second study, on T cells in Graves' hyperthyroidism and ophthalmopathy. The second study's paper adds: Stable Graves' hyperthyroidism was defined as the absence of progression to ophthalmopathy over 18 months of follow-up. Hyperthyroidism patients were aged 18 to 65 years and newly diagnosed, with disease duration of less than 2 months. Patients with uncontrolled infections, other autoimmune diseases, pregnancy or lactation were excluded. Diagnoses were based on clinical symptoms, serum thyroxine and TRAb, thyroid ultrasound and orbital computed tomography. The TCR CDR3 was subjected to a first round of RT-PCR using the HTBI primer set and the Qiagen OneStep RT-PCR kit. Most expanded thyroid clonotypes (frequency above 0.001) were also detected in blood, suggesting blood repertoires may reflect thyroid immune responses. A model built on a 13 V-J signature distinguished ophthalmopathy from stable hyperthyroidism, reaching 87.88% sensitivity and about 81% specificity in cross-validation and 80%/75% in testing. During validation, the model predicted progression to ophthalmopathy a median of about 6.5 months ahead of onset, with 70.59% sensitivity and 72% to 80% specificity. A discovery cohort of roughly 100 patients, approximately 45 with Graves' ophthalmopathy and 55 to 60 with stable Graves' hyperthyroidism, was used to find distinguishing TCR V-J signatures. An independent validation cohort of fewer than 20 hyperthyroidism patients and about 16 patients who later progressed to ophthalmopathy tested prospective prediction of ophthalmopathy. For training and testing, the 100 or so patients in the discovery cohort were randomly divided in a 7:3 ratio. In addition, the study compared T-cell repertoires in thyroid tissue and in blood from about six Graves' hyperthyroidism patients. Once sampling was done, hyperthyroidism patients were given methimazole at a starting dose of 30 mg daily, whereas ophthalmopathy patients were given high-dose intravenous methylprednisolone. Libraries were constructed in a second round of multiplex PCR, after which size selection and purification were carried out. Sequencing of the libraries was done on an Illumina HiSeq2000 using paired-end 100 bp reads. SOAPnuke was used to process the raw data, throwing out any read that contained adapters or uncalled bases, had a mean Phred below 15, or lacked an exact constant-primer or identifier match. High-quality paired reads were merged with COPE v1.2.5, and unique nucleotide sequences were defined as clonotypes. MiTCR v1.1 was used to align the clonotypes against IMGT TRBV, TRBD and TRBJ reference segments. The analysis included only V-J combinations with a frequency above 0.0001, which together covered 99.2% of the repertoires. The TCS score was defined as F50 (clonal expansion) divided by E x V (chaos), with BLOSUM62-based TCRdist calculated between CDR3 peptides within each V-J. Welch's t-statistics and random forest reduced roughly 530 V-J features to some 14, which were used in a naive Bayes classifier (R e1071). No statistical method was used to set the sample size in advance, and investigators knew the group allocation. The paper describes TCR Vbeta CDR3 sequencing of about 140 peripheral blood samples, made up of roughly 40 ophthalmopathy patients, around 78 hyperthyroidism patients and approximately 17 progressor patients.

The chain is encoded by TRBV27 joined to TRBJ2-1, and possibly TRBD2, on 5 matching bases. The sequence was obtained from a man younger than 35 with Graves disease. Donor details come from another sample of the same person, matched by shared clones. The specimen was peripheral blood mononuclear cells (PBMCs), collected at new diagnosis, from a patient treated with antithyroid drugs. The CDR3 in this case is CASGGSLYNEQFF. The sequenced DNA is TGTGCCAGTGGAGGATCCCTCTACAATGAGCAGTTCTTC.